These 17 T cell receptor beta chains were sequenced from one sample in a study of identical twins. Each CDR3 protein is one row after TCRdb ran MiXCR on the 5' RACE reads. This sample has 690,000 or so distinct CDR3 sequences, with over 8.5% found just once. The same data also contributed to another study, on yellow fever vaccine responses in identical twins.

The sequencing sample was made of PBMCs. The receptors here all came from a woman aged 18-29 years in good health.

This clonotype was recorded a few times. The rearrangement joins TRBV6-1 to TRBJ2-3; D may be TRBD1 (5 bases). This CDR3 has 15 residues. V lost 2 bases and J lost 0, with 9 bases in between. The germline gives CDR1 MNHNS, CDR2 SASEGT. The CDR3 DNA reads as TGTGCCAGCAGTGAAACCAAGGGGAGCACAGATACGCAGTATTTT. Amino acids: CASSETKGSTDTQYF.

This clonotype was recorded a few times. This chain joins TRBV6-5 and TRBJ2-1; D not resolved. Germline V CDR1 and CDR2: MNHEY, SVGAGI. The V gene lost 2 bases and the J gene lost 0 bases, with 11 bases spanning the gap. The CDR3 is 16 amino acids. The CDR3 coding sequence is TGTGCCAGCAGTTACGCCCCCGAACCCTCCTACAATGAGCAGTTCTTC. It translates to CASSYAPEPSYNEQFF.

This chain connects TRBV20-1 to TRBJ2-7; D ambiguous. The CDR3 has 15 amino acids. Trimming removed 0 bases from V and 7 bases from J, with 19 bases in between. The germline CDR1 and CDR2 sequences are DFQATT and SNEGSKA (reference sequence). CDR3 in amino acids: CSARDLTDPILEQYF. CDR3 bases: TGCAGTGCTAGAGATCTTACAGATCCTATACTGGAGCAGTACTTC.

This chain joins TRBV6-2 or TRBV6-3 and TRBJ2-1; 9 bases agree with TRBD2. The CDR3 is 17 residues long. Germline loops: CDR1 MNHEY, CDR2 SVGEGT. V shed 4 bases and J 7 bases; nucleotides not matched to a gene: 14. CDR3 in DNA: TGTGCCAGCAGTTCAGGATCCATTGCGGGAGGGGCGAATGAGCAGTTCTTC. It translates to CASSSGSIAGGANEQFF.

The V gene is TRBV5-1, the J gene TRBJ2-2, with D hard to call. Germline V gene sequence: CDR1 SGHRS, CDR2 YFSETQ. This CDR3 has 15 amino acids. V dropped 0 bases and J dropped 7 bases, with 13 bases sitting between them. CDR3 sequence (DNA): TGCGCCAGCAGCTTGGAGTGGGGAATTGGCGGGGAGCTGTTTTTT. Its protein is CASSLEWGIGGELFF.

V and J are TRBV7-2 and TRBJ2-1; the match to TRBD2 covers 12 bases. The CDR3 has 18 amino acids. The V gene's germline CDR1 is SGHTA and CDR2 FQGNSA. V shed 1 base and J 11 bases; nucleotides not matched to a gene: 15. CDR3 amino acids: CASSLVVSSGLAGMKQFF. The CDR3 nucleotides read TGTGCCAGCAGCTTAGTGGTCAGCTCCGGACTAGCGGGAATGAAGCAGTTCTTC.

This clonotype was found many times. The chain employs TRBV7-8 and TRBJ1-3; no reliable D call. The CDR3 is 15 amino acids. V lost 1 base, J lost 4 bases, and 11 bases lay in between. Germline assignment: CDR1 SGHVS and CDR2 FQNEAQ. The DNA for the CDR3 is TGTGCCAGCAGCTTAGTTCGGGTACCCGGAAACACCATATATTTT. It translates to CASSLVRVPGNTIYF.

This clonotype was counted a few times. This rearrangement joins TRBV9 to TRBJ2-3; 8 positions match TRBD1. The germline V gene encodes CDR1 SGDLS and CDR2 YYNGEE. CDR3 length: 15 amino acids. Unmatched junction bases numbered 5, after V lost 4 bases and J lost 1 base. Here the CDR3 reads CASSPGGQGTDTQYF. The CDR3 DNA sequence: TGTGCCAGCAGCCCTGGGGGACAGGGCACAGATACGCAGTATTTT.

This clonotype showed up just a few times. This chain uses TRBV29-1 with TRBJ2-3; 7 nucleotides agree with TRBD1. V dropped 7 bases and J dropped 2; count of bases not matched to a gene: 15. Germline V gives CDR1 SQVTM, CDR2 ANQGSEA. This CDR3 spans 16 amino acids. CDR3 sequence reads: CSGKSLPGQYTDTQYF. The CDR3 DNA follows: TGCAGCGGTAAAAGCCTACCGGGACAGTACACAGATACGCAGTATTTT.

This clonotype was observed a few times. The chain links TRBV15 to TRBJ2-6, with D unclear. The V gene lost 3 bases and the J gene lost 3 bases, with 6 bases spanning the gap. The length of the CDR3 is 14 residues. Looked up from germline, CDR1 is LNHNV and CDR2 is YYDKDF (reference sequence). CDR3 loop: CATSRDHGANVLTF. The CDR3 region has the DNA TGTGCCACCAGCAGGGATCATGGGGCCAACGTCCTGACTTTC.

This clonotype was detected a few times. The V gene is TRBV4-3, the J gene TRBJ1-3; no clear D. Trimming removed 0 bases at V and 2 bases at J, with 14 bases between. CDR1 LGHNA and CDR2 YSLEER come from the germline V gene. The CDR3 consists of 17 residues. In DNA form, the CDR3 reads TGCGCCAGCAGCCAAGATGTTGGGATCAGGACTGGAAACACCATATATTTT. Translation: CASSQDVGIRTGNTIYF.

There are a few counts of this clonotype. The CDR3 sequence is CSVALKQGNEQFF. DNA for the CDR3: TGCAGCGTTGCTTTAAAACAGGGGAATGAGCAGTTCTTC. The rearrangement links TRBV29-1 to TRBJ2-1, with 7 bases matching TRBD1. CDR1 is SQVTM and CDR2 is ANQGSEA in the germline V gene. The ends lost 4 bases at V and 7 bases at J; junction bases unmatched: 7. This CDR3 contains 13 residues.

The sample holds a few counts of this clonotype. The CDR3 here is CATRTGSYEQYF. As DNA, the CDR3 is TGTGCCACTAGGACAGGGTCCTACGAGCAGTACTTC. The chain uses TRBV27 and TRBJ2-7, with TRBD1 matching 8 bases. The CDR3 length is 12 residues. Germline trimming cut 10 bases from V and 1 base from J; bases unmatched to any gene: 3. The germline V gene has CDR1 MNHEY and CDR2 SMNVEV (reference sequence).

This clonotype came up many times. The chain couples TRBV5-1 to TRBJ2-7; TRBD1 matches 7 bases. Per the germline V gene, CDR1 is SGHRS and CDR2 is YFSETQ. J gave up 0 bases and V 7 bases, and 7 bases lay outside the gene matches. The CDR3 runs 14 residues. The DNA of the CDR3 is TGCGCCAGCCGAGAGGGACAGACCTCCTACGAGCAGTACTTC. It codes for CASREGQTSYEQYF. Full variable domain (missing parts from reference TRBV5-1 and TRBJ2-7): KAGVTQTPRYLIKTRGQQVTLSCSPISGHRSVSWYQQTPGQGLQFLFEYFSETQRNKGNFPGRFSGRQFSNSRSEMNVSTLELGDSALYLCASREGQTSYEQYFGPGTRLTVT.

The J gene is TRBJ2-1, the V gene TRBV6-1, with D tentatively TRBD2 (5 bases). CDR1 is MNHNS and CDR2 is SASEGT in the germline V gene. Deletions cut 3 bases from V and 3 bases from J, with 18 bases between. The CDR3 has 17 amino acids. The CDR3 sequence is CASSEITADWDYNEQFF. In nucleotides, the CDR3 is TGTGCCAGCAGTGAGATAACGGCGGACTGGGACTACAATGAGCAGTTCTTC.

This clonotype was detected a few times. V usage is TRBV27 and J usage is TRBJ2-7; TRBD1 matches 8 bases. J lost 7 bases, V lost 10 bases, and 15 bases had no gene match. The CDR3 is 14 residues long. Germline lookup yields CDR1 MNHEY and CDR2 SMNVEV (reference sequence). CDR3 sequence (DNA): TGTGCCACTACGTCCGGACAGGGACTTCGGGAGCAGTACTTC. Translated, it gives CATTSGQGLREQYF.

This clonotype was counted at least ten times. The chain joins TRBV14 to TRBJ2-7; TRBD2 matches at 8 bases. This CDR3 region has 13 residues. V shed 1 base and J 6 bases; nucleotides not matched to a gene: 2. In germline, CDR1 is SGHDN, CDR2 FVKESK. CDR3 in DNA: TGTGCCAGCAGCCAAGCGGGGGGGCTCGAGCAGTACTTC. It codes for CASSQAGGLEQYF.